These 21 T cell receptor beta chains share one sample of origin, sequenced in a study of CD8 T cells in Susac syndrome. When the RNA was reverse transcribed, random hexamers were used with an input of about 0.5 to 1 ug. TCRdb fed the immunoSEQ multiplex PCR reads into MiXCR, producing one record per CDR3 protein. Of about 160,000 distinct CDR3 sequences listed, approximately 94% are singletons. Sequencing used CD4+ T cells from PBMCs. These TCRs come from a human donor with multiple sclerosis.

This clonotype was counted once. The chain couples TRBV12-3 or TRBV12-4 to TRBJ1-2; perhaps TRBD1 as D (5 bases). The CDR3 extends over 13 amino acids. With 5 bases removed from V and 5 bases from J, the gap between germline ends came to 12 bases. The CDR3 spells CASSRDGRYGYTF. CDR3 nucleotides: TGTGCCAGCAGTCGGGACGGAAGGTATGGCTACACCTTC.

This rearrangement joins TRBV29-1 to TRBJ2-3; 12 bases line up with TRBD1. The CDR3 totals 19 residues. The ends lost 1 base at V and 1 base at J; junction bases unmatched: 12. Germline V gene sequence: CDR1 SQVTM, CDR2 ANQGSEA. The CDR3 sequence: CSVEGASGQGARGTDTQYF. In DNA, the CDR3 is TGCAGCGTTGAAGGGGCATCGGGACAGGGGGCGCGGGGCACAGATACGCAGTATTTT.

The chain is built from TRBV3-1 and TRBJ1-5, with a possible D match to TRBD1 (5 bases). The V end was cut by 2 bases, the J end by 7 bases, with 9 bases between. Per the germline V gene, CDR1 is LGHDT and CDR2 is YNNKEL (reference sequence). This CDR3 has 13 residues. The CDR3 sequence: CASSQLRDQPQHF. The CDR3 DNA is TGTGCCAGCAGCCAACTGAGGGACCAGCCCCAGCATTTT.

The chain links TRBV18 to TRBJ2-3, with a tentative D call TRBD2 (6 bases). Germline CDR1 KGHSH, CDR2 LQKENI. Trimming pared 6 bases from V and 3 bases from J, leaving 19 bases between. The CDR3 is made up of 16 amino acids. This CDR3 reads CASSRASSEVTDTQYF. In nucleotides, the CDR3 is TGTGCCAGCTCTCGAGCTTCTAGCGAGGTGACAGATACGCAGTATTTT.

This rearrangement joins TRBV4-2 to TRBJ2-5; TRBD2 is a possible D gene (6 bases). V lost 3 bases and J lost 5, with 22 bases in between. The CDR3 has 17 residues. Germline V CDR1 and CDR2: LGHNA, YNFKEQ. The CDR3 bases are TGTGCCAGCAGCCAGGAGGGGATGGTTGCAGTAGGGGAGACCCAGTACTTC. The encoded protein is CASSQEGMVAVGETQYF.

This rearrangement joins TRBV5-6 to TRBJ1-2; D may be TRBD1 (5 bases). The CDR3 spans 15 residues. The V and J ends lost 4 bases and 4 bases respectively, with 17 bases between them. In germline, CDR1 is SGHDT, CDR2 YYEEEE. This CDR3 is CASSHSFQGGYGYTF. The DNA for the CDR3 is TGTGCCAGCAGCCATTCCTTTCAGGGAGGCTATGGCTACACCTTC.

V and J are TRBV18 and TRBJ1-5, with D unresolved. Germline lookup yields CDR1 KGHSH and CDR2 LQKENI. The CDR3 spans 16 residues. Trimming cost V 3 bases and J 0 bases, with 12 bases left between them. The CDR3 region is CASSPSVLVSNQPQHF. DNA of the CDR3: TGTGCCAGCTCACCTTCGGTGTTGGTTAGCAATCAGCCCCAGCATTTT.

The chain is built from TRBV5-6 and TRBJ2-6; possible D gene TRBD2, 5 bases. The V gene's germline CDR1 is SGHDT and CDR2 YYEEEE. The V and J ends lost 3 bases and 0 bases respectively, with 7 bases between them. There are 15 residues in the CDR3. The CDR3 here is CASSSLASGANVLTF. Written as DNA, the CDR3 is TGTGCCAGCAGCTCTCTAGCCTCTGGGGCCAACGTCCTGACTTTC.

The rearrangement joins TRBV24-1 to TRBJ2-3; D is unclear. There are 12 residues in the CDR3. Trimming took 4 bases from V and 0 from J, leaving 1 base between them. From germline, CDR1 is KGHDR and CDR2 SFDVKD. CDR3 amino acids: CATSESTDTQYF. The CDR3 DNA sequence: TGTGCCACCAGTGAAAGCACAGATACGCAGTATTTT.

The CDR3: CASSRDYPGTDTQYF. The CDR3 DNA follows: TGTGCCAGCAGTCGGGACTACCCTGGCACAGATACGCAGTATTTT. V usage is TRBV3-1 and J usage is TRBJ2-3; 7 bases align to TRBD2. The J segment lost 1 base and the V segment lost 6 bases, leaving 7 bases of the junction unmatched. CDR1 LGHDT and CDR2 YNNKEL come from the germline V gene (reference sequence). The CDR3 is made up of 15 amino acids.

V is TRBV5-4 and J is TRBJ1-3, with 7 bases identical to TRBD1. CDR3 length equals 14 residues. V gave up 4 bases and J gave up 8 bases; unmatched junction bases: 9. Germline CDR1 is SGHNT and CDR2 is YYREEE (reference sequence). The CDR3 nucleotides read TGTGCCAGCAGCATAAACAGGGGCGGGGACACCATATATTTT. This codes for CASSINRGGDTIYF.

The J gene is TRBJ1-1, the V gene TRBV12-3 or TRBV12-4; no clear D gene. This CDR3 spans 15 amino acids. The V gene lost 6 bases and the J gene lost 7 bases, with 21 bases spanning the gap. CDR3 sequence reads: CASSPGSPRLGEAFF. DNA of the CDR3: TGTGCCAGCAGCCCTGGTTCCCCCCGATTGGGTGAAGCTTTCTTT.

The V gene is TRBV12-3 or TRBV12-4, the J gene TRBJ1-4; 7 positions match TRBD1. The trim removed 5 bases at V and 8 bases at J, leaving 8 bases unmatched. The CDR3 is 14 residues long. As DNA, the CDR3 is TGTGCCAGCAGTGTACAGGGGAAGTTGGAAAAACTGTTTTTT. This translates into CASSVQGKLEKLFF.

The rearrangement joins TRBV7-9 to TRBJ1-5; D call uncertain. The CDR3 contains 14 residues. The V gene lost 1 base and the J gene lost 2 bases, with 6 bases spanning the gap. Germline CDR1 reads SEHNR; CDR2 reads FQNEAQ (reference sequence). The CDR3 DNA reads TGTGCCAGCAGCTTAGAGGGCGGCAATCAGCCCCAGCATTTT. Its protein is CASSLEGGNQPQHF. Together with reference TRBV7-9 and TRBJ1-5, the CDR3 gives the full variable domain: DTGVSQNPRHKITKRGQNVTFRCDPISEHNRLYWYRQTLGQGPEFLTYFQNEAQLEKSRLLSDRFSAERPKGSFSTLEIQRTEQGDSAMYLCASSLEGGNQPQHFGDGTRLSIL.

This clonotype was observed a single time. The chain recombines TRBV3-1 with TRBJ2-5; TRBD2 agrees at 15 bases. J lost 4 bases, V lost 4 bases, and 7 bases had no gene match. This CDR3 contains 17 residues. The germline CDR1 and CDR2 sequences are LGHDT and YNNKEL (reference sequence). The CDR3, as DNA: TGTGCCAGCAGCCGCAGGACTAGCGGGAGGGCCGGAGAGACCCAGTACTTC. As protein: CASSRRTSGRAGETQYF.

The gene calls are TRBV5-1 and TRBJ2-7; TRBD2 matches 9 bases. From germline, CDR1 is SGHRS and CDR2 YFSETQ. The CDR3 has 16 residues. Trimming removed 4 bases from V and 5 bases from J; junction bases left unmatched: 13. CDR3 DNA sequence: TGCGCCAGCAGCATAAGCGGGAGGACCGTCATCCACGAGCAGTACTTC. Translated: CASSISGRTVIHEQYF.

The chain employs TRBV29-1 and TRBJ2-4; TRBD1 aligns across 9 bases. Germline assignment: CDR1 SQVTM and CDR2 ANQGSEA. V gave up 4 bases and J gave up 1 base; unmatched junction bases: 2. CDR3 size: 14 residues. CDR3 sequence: CSVADRGAKNIQYF. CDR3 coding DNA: TGCAGCGTTGCGGACAGGGGTGCCAAAAACATTCAGTACTTC. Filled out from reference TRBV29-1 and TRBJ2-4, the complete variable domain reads SAVISQKPSRDICQRGTSLTIQCQVDSQVTMMFWYRQQPGQSLTLIATANQGSEATYESGFVIDKFPISRPNLTFSTLTVSNMSPEDSSIYLCSVADRGAKNIQYFGAGTRLSVL.

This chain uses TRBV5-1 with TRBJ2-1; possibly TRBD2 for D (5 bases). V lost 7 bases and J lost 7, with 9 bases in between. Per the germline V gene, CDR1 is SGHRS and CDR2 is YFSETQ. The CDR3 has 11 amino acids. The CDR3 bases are TGCGCCAGCCCCGGACTGAATGAGCAGTTCTTC. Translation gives CASPGLNEQFF.

CDR3 DNA: TGCAGTGCTAGAGGGGCAGGGGGTCGGCAGCCCCAGCATTTT. Its translation: CSARGAGGRQPQHF. V is TRBV20-1 and J is TRBJ1-5; 7 bases match TRBD1. Unmatched junction bases numbered 7, after V lost 1 base and J lost 7 bases. This CDR3 contains 14 residues. CDR1 is DFQATT, CDR2 SNEGSKA, per germline (reference sequence).

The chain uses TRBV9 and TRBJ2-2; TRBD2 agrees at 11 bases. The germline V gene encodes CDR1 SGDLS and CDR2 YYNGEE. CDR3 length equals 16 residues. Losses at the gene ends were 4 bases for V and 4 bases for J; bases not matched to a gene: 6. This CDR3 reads CASSLLAGVSTGELFF. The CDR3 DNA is TGTGCCAGCAGCTTACTAGCGGGAGTTAGCACCGGGGAGCTGTTTTTT.

The CDR3 DNA reads as TGTGCCAGCAGTGTGTCCGGGGTGGTTGAGCAGTTCTTC. Protein product: CASSVSGVVEQFF. V is TRBV2 and J is TRBJ2-1; D is perhaps TRBD2 (5 bases). V was clipped by 4 bases and J by 9 bases, with 13 bases between them. CDR1 and CDR2 (germline): SNHLY, FYNNEI. The CDR3 is made up of 13 amino acids.